The rows below give T cell receptor beta chains drawn from one sample of a study of T cells after yellow fever vaccination. TCRdb reprocessed the 5' RACE reads with MiXCR, giving one entry per CDR3 protein. The table lists about 160,000 distinct CDR3 sequences, 5.5% to 7.5% of them singletons, with approximately 2.5% in the top ten. This specimen was CD4+ T cells sorted from PBMCs, taken 5 days after the first yellow fever vaccination. The receptors were sampled from a man aged 18 to 30 who received the YFV17D yellow fever vaccine. Both conserved end residues are part of each CDR3.

j_call,v_call,cdr3_aa
TRBJ2-1,TRBV7-2,CASSLSTGPQNEQFF
TRBJ2-1,TRBV18,CASSRLGTGSYNEQFF
TRBJ2-3,TRBV5-1,CASSLGLAGSTDTQYF
TRBJ2-5,TRBV10-3,CAVIPPAYVLVFLETQYF
TRBJ2-6,TRBV4-1,CASSQGWAVSGANVLTF
TRBJ2-1,TRBV4-2,CASSQDPGRVASYNEQFF
TRBJ2-1,TRBV6-2/TRBV6-3,CASSDDGNNEQFF
TRBJ2-1,TRBV12-5,CASGLDWAQNNEQFF
TRBJ2-7,TRBV7-2,CASSLGLGPTF
TRBJ1-1,TRBV5-1,CASSLAPGNTEAFF
TRBJ1-2,TRBV29-1,CSVADRGGKGYTF
TRBJ1-4,TRBV6-5,CASSYSIFPGGQGEKLFF
TRBJ1-1,TRBV4-1,CASSQDIWAPGTNTEAFF
TRBJ1-2,TRBV12-5,CASALDRRYGYTF
TRBJ1-6,TRBV20-1,CSATRDRASPLHF
TRBJ1-5,TRBV20-1,CSARRVGQPQHF
TRBJ1-2,TRBV24-1,CATSDSGVGYTF
TRBJ2-7,TRBV9,CASSVGTHTYEQYF
TRBJ1-2,TRBV7-8,CASRSTARYGYTF
TRBJ2-2,TRBV5-1,CASRPPGQQVHGELFF
TRBJ2-3,TRBV20-1,CSATTAGGPDTQYF
TRBJ1-1,TRBV27,CASSSPTGQGRHTEAFF
TRBJ2-3,TRBV11-3,CASSTQPTDTQYF
TRBJ2-3,TRBV28,CASSPHGAGRTDTQYF
TRBJ2-2,TRBV7-2,CASSLVGGELFF
TRBJ1-5,TRBV12-3/TRBV12-4,CASRLGGQPQHF
TRBJ2-2,TRBV5-4,CASNPAPNTGELFF
TRBJ1-2,TRBV5-6,CASNFQGADYGYTF
TRBJ2-3,TRBV5-1,CASSLKIQGAHTDTQYF
TRBJ1-4,TRBV30,CAWSFLGTNEKLFF
TRBJ2-7,TRBV4-1,CASSRLWTGSSYEQYF
TRBJ2-7,TRBV24-1,CATSVPNRENEQYF
TRBJ2-7,TRBV20-1,CSASLTGEIYEQYF
TRBJ1-2,TRBV18,CASSGDEKGLYGYTF
TRBJ2-1,TRBV6-4,CASSDRRGAYNEQFF
TRBJ2-2,TRBV24-1,CATSDSGTGYTGELFF
TRBJ2-7,TRBV7-2,CASSLVARATAYEQYF
TRBJ2-6,TRBV4-3,CASSPFTLTGTYSGANVLTF
TRBJ2-1,TRBV5-1,CASSFVRADNEQFF
TRBJ2-5,TRBV11-2,CASTRQGTGETQYF
TRBJ1-1,TRBV12-3/TRBV12-4,CASSLGWQGPAFF
TRBJ2-1,TRBV6-4,CASLTGDSYNEQFF
TRBJ1-2,TRBV20-1,CSARDRREGGDKGYTF
TRBJ2-3,TRBV14,CASSQEWTNGGTDTQYF
TRBJ1-2,TRBV6-5,CASSRTGGFFYYGYTF
TRBJ2-3,TRBV7-2,CASSLAQVADTQYF
TRBJ1-1,TRBV7-9,CASSPPQGMDTEAFF
TRBJ2-3,TRBV4-2,CASSQGRASITDTQYF
TRBJ2-1,TRBV4-3,CASSPLSHTGVGEQFF
TRBJ2-5,TRBV5-6,CAGEGEETQYF
TRBJ1-6,TRBV6-2/TRBV6-3,CASSYGRQGNSPLHF
TRBJ2-1,TRBV7-9,CASSLRPGSYNEQFF
TRBJ2-5,TRBV28,CASTSPQQETQYF
TRBJ2-3,TRBV15,CATSRAGATPLPQYF
TRBJ1-3,TRBV7-8,CASSQTTGSGNTIYF
TRBJ2-3,TRBV11-2,CASSLEAGGGDTQYF
TRBJ2-7,TRBV18,CASSPWPGSYEQYF
TRBJ2-5,TRBV5-1,CASSLASGSETQYF